This T cell receptor (beta chain) originates from a study of prognosis after radiotherapy for stage I lung cancer. Only a few counts were recorded for this clonotype. The germline V and J ends were trimmed by 3 bases and 2 bases, with 10 bases remaining between them. The germline CDR1 and CDR2 sequences are GTSNPN and SVGIG (reference sequence). This CDR3 is built from 13 residues. Genomic DNA was subjected to two-round multiplex PCR for amplification of TCR beta CDR3. Specific primers for each TRBV and TRBJ gene were what first-round PCR used. TCRdb fed the multiplex PCR reads into MiXCR, producing one record per CDR3 protein. The table includes some 13,000 distinct CDR3 sequences, around 48% detected once.

This specimen was PBMCs, taken before or after stereotactic body radiation therapy (not recorded which). The chain uses TRBV30 and TRBJ1-2; D call uncertain. This TCR came from a donor of 50 years or more with non-small cell lung cancer. The CDR3 here is CAWRGPGNYGYTF. CDR3 nucleotide sequence: TGTGCCTGGAGGGGTCCAGGAAACTATGGCTACACCTTC. Using reference TRBV30 and TRBJ1-2 for the parts outside the CDR3, the full variable domain is SQTIHQWPATLVQPVGSPLSLECTVEGTSNPNLYWYRQAAGRGLQLLFYSVGIGQISSEVPQNLSASRPQDRQFILSSKKLLLSDSGFYLCAWRGPGNYGYTFGSGTRLTVV.